These 22 T cell receptor beta chains were sequenced from one sample in a study of T cell repertoires in cytomegalovirus infection. These receptors are not linked to any known antigen. TCRdb reprocessed the reads via MiXCR and lists one record per CDR3 protein. The data contain approximately 770,000 distinct CDR3 sequences, around 29% of them seen just once; the ten biggest clones take up approximately 14%. The specimen was cultured CD8+ T cells from PBMCs, collected from culture after CMV antigen stimulation. Every receptor here comes from a human donor in good health (CMV status not recorded). Some clones in this sample may be carry-over from other donors' samples.

On this clonotype itself: Relative to the germline gene, one junction end is altered; a read error may explain this. This chain links TRBV12-3 or TRBV12-4 with TRBJ1-1, with 9 bases identical to TRBD1. The CDR3 is made up of 12 amino acids. CDR3 nucleotides: TGTGCCAGCAGCACAGGGGGCACTAAAGCTTTCTTT. Amino acids: CASSTGGTKAFF.

This clonotype was detected only a few times. The chain uses TRBV6-5 and TRBJ1-1, with D uncertain. V shed 6 bases and J shed 0 bases, with 8 bases lying between them. The length of the CDR3 is 13 residues. Germline V gene sequence: CDR1 MNHEY, CDR2 SVGAGI. This chain's CDR3 is CASRLGMNTEAFF. The CDR3 bases are TGTGCCAGCAGATTGGGTATGAACACTGAAGCTTTCTTT.

This chain joins TRBV27 and TRBJ2-4, with a tentative D call TRBD2 (7 bases). Germline V gene data show CDR1 as MNHEY and CDR2 as SMNVEV (reference sequence). Trimming pared 2 bases from V and 8 bases from J, leaving 10 bases between. This CDR3 has 13 amino acids. As DNA, the CDR3 is TGTGCCAGCAGTTTAGGAGGGGGGGACATTCAGTACTTC. As protein: CASSLGGGDIQYF.

The table lists this clonotype with many counts. CDR3 in DNA: TGTGCCAGCAGCTGGGACCCTGGGGCCAACGTCCTGACTTTC. It specifies CASSWDPGANVLTF. This chain uses TRBV7-2 with TRBJ2-6; D tentatively fits TRBD1 or TRBD2 (5 bases each). Trimming removed 4 bases at V and 2 bases at J, with 6 bases between. The germline V gene has CDR1 SGHTA and CDR2 FQGNSA. The CDR3 is 14 amino acids.

This chain joins TRBV19 and TRBJ1-1; the D is unclear. The V and J ends lost 9 bases and 0 bases respectively, with 8 bases between them. The CDR3 contains 12 residues. Germline V gene data show CDR1 as LNHDA and CDR2 as SQIVND (reference sequence). CDR3 protein: CASELLNTEAFF. CDR3 sequence (DNA): TGTGCCAGCGAACTGCTGAACACTGAAGCTTTCTTT.

The V call is TRBV7-8, the J call TRBJ2-7; D remains ambiguous. Trimming left V 5 bases short and J 0 bases short, with 11 bases between. CDR3 length: 14 residues. The germline gives CDR1 SGHVS, CDR2 FQNEAQ. The chain's CDR3 is CASSREVNSYEQYV. CDR3 coding DNA: TGTGCCAGCAGCCGTGAGGTCAACTCCTACGAGCAGTACGTC.

Worth noting for this clonotype: It is likely a read error, because the conserved phenylalanine at the end of the CDR3 is missing. The DNA is omitted, as the CDR3 cannot be located on it reliably, and the CDR3 follows TCRdb's listing. V and J are TRBV18 and TRBJ1-1; the table assigns TRBD1, which was not confirmed against the DNA. The germline V gene encodes CDR1 KGHSH and CDR2 LQKENI. The CDR3 sequence runs 9 residues, both termini included. CDR3 loop: CASSPPNRL.

This clonotype was counted only a few times. The CDR3 DNA sequence: TGTGCCAGCAGTCCCGCGGACGCCAGCACAGATACGCAGTATTTT. It translates to CASSPADASTDTQYF. The genes are TRBV27 and TRBJ2-3, with no clear D. Germline V lookup: CDR1 MNHEY, CDR2 SMNVEV (reference sequence). Trimming left V 5 bases short and J 0 bases short, with 12 bases between. This CDR3 region has 15 residues.

This chain joins TRBV5-4 and TRBJ1-1, with D possibly being TRBD1 (6 bases). CDR1 SGHNT and CDR2 YYREEE come from the germline V gene (reference sequence). Trimming stripped 3 bases from V and 5 bases from J, with 17 bases between. CDR3 length: 15 amino acids. The CDR3 region has the DNA TGTGCCAGCAGCTCCCCAGGGACACGGGAAACTGAAGCTTTCTTT. Its protein is CASSSPGTRETEAFF.

This clonotype was seen ten or more times. V usage is TRBV7-8 and J usage is TRBJ2-5, with D unresolved. Germline V gives CDR1 SGHVS, CDR2 FQNEAQ. The CDR3 sequence is 13 residues long. V was clipped by 2 bases and J by 3 bases, with 7 bases between them. This CDR3 is CASSLIQKETQYF. The CDR3 DNA reads TGTGCCAGCAGCTTAATCCAAAAAGAGACCCAGTACTTC.

V and J are TRBV5-4 and TRBJ2-7; possibly TRBD2 for D (5 bases). V gave up 5 bases and J gave up 6 bases, with 12 bases separating them. CDR1 is SGHNT and CDR2 is YYREEE in the germline V gene (reference sequence). This CDR3 is built from 12 residues. CDR3 in amino acids: CASSRGSLEQYF. DNA of the CDR3: TGTGCCAGCAGTCGGGGAAGTCTCGAGCAGTACTTC.

This clonotype came up many times. The V gene is TRBV7-2, the J gene TRBJ2-3, with a tentative D call TRBD2 (5 bases). The length of the CDR3 is 16 residues. The ends were cut back, 1 base at V and 2 bases at J, with 13 bases in the middle. CDR1 and CDR2 (germline): SGHTA, FQGNSA. The CDR3 sequence: CASSLEGLLATDTQYF. CDR3 nucleotides: TGTGCCAGCAGCTTAGAAGGGTTGCTAGCCACAGATACGCAGTATTTT.

J is TRBJ1-2 and V is TRBV10-3, with D perhaps matching TRBD1 (6 bases). This CDR3 comprises 11 residues. The ends were cut back, 6 bases at V and 6 bases at J, with 8 bases in the middle. Germline V gene lookup returns CDR1 ENHRY and CDR2 SYGVKD. The CDR3 bases are TGTGCCATCAGGTGGACAGATGGCTACACCTTC. Its translation is CAIRWTDGYTF.

The chain combines TRBV12-3 or TRBV12-4 with TRBJ1-2, with no clear D. V was clipped by 7 bases and J by 2 bases, with 8 bases between them. The CDR3 contains 12 residues. CDR3 sequence (DNA): TGTGCCAGCAAATCGGGAAACTATGGCTACACCTTC. This translates into CASKSGNYGYTF.

The rearrangement joins TRBV6-6 to TRBJ1-2; TRBD1 matches at 7 bases. CDR3 size: 13 residues. Germline V gene sequence: CDR1 MNHNY, CDR2 SVGAGI (reference sequence). Losses at the gene ends were 6 bases for V and 7 bases for J; bases not matched to a gene: 8. CDR3 sequence reads: CASSPPGGGGYTF. The CDR3 DNA follows: TGTGCCAGCAGCCCCCCAGGGGGAGGTGGCTACACCTTC.

The V call is TRBV6-5, the J call TRBJ1-1; D ambiguous. The CDR3 is 13 amino acids. Trimming stripped 0 bases from V and 6 bases from J, with 8 bases between. CDR1 is MNHEY and CDR2 is SVGAGI in the germline V gene. CDR3 loop: CASSYSIGPEAFF. The CDR3 coding sequence is TGTGCCAGCAGTTACTCGATAGGCCCTGAAGCTTTCTTT.

The chain has TRBV7-2 and TRBJ2-5; 7 bases agree with TRBD1. This CDR3 region has 14 residues. Trimming removed 7 bases from V and 4 bases from J; junction bases left unmatched: 9. From germline, CDR1 is SGHTA and CDR2 FQGNSA. CDR3 protein: CASNQKRGLETQYF. The CDR3 bases are TGTGCCAGCAACCAGAAAAGGGGGCTAGAGACCCAGTACTTC.

The chain recombines TRBV6-1 with TRBJ1-4; D is unclear. Trimming removed 10 bases from V and 7 bases from J, with 16 bases in between. The CDR3 is made up of 13 amino acids. Per the germline V gene, CDR1 is MNHNS and CDR2 is SASEGT. For the CDR3, the DNA is TGTGCCACCATAGGTGTTTTGCGTGAAAAACTGTTTTTT. This gives the protein CATIGVLREKLFF.

This clonotype appeared a few times. The chain is built from TRBV19 and TRBJ1-3; D unresolved. The CDR3 is made up of 15 amino acids. Germline V gene sequence: CDR1 LNHDA, CDR2 SQIVND (reference sequence). The ends were cut back, 3 bases at V and 4 bases at J, with 13 bases in the middle. The CDR3 reads CASSIVFQKGNTIYF. The CDR3 nucleotides are TGTGCCAGTAGTATTGTCTTTCAGAAAGGAAACACCATATATTTT.

This clonotype was picked up a small number of times. The gene calls are TRBV6-5 and TRBJ1-2, with 9 bases lining up with TRBD1. This CDR3 region has 18 residues. Trimming cost V 0 bases and J 5 bases; bases outside gene matches: 13. CDR1 is MNHEY and CDR2 is SVGAGI in the germline V gene. CDR3 sequence reads: CASSYSWSGTGPVYGYTF. The CDR3, as DNA: TGTGCCAGCAGTTACTCATGGTCTGGGACAGGGCCTGTTTATGGCTACACCTTC.

The chain employs TRBV7-8 and TRBJ2-3, with D possibly matching TRBD1 (6 bases). Trimming left V 5 bases short and J 0 bases short, with 18 bases between. The length of the CDR3 is 17 residues. CDR1 and CDR2 (germline): SGHVS, FQNEAQ. CDR3 sequence reads: CASSHSIGGTSTDTQYF. Written as DNA, the CDR3 is TGTGCCAGCAGCCATAGCATAGGGGGTACTAGCACAGATACGCAGTATTTT.

The rearrangement joins TRBV12-3 or TRBV12-4 to TRBJ2-3; D uncertain. Trimming left V 1 base short and J 5 bases short, with 13 bases between. The CDR3 is made up of 15 amino acids. The chain's CDR3 is CASSLEGSGGDTQYF. CDR3 bases: TGTGCCAGCAGTTTAGAAGGGTCAGGTGGAGATACGCAGTATTTT.